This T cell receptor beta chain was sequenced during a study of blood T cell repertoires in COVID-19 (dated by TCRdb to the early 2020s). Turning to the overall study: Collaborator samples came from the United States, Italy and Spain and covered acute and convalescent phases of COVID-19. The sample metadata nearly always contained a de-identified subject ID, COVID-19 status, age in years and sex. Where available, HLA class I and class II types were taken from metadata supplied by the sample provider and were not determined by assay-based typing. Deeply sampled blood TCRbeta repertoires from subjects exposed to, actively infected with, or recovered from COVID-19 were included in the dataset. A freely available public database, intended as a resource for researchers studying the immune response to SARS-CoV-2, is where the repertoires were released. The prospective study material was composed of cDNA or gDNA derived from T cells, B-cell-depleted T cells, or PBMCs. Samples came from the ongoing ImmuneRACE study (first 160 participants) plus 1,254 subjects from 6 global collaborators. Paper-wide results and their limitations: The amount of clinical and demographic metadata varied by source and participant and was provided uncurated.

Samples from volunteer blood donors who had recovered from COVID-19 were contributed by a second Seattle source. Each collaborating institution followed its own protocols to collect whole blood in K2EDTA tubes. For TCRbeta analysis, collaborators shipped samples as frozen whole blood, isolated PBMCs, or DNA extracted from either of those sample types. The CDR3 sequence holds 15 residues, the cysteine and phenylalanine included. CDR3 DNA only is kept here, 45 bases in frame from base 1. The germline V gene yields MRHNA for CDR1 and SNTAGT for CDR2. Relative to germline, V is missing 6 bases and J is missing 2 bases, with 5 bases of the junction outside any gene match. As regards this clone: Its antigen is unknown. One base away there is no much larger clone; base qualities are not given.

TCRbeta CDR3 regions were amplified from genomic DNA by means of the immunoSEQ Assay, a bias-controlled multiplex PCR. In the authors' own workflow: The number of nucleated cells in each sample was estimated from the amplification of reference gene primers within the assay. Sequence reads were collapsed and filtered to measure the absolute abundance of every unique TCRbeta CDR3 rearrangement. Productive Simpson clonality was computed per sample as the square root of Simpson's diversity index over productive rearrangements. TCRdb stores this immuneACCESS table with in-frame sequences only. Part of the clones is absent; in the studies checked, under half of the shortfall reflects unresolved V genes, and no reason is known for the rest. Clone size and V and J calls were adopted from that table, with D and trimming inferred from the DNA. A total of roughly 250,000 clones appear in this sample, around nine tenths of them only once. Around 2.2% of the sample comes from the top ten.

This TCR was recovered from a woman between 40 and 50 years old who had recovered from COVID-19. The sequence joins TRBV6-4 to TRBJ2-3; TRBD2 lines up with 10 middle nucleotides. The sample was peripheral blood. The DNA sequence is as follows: TGTGCCAGCAGCCTCACTAGCGGGGACACAGATACGCAGTATTTT. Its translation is CASSLTSGDTDTQYF.